A single sample is the source of the 7 T cell receptor beta chains below, sequenced in a study of PD-L1 blockade in urothelial cancer. Clones were sequenced by immunoSEQ multiplex PCR, and TCRdb holds only the in-frame ones, with some missing. The sample holds tens of thousands of clones, 87% seen once. The time point is: pretreatment peripheral blood. The sample consisted of PBMCs, taken around atezolizumab (anti-PD-L1) treatment. The receptors derive from a woman aged 55-70 years with urothelial cancer.

V and J are TRBV5-1 and TRBJ1-1, with 9 bases identical to TRBD1. V shed 4 bases and J 0 bases; nucleotides not matched to a gene: 7. Germline CDR1 SGHRS, CDR2 YFSETQ. This CDR3 region has 16 residues. CDR3 region: CASSRLGQGMNTEAFF. CDR3 bases: TGCGCCAGCAGCCGTCTGGGACAGGGTATGAACACTGAAGCTTTCTTT.

The rearrangement joins TRBV7-2 to TRBJ2-7, with 8 bases fitting TRBD1. The V gene's germline CDR1 is SGHTA and CDR2 FQGNSA. The V gene end was trimmed by 1 base and the J gene end by 2 bases; junction bases not matched to a gene: 4. The CDR3 spans 15 residues. The CDR3 bases are TGTGCCAGCAGCTTAGTAGGACAGGGACCCTACGAGCAGTACTTC. Translation: CASSLVGQGPYEQYF.

This rearrangement joins TRBV2 to TRBJ1-2, with a tentative D call TRBD1 (6 bases). This CDR3 is 14 amino acids long. Germline V gene lookup returns CDR1 SNHLY and CDR2 FYNNEI. The V gene lost 4 bases and the J gene lost 7 bases, with 16 bases spanning the gap. The CDR3 nucleotides are TGTGCCAGCAGTGTTGAAAACAGGGACGGTGGCTACACCTTC. This gives the protein CASSVENRDGGYTF.

This clone has just one count. The rearrangement joins TRBV7-9 to TRBJ2-1; D might be TRBD2 (6 bases). V gave up 1 base and J gave up 4 bases, with 11 bases separating them. Germline loops: CDR1 SEHNR, CDR2 FQNEAQ (reference sequence). The length of the CDR3 is 15 residues. CDR3 sequence: CASSLVGSGYNEQFF. CDR3 DNA sequence: TGTGCCAGCAGCTTAGTGGGTAGCGGATACAATGAGCAGTTCTTC.

This clone showed up just once. The chain uses TRBV5-4 and TRBJ1-2; possible D gene TRBD1, 6 bases. V was shortened by 2 bases and J by 8 bases, with 13 bases between the two germline ends. The CDR3 runs to 13 residues. Germline V gene data show CDR1 as SGHNT and CDR2 as YYREEE (reference sequence). In nucleotides, the CDR3 is TGTGCCAGCAGCTTTTCAGGGGTGGAGGGCTACACCTTC. Protein: CASSFSGVEGYTF.

This chain links TRBV5-1 with TRBJ2-5; TRBD1 matches at 7 bases. Trimming cost V 3 bases and J 0 bases; bases outside gene matches: 2. The V gene's germline CDR1 is SGHRS and CDR2 YFSETQ. The CDR3 runs 14 residues. CDR3 amino acids: CASSSTGNQETQYF. In DNA, the CDR3 is TGCGCCAGCAGCTCGACAGGGAACCAAGAGACCCAGTACTTC.

The chain joins TRBV19 to TRBJ1-2; weak D call: TRBD1 (5 bases). Trimming removed 4 bases at V and 3 bases at J, with 12 bases between. Germline CDR1 is LNHDA and CDR2 is SQIVND (reference sequence). This CDR3 is built from 14 residues. The CDR3 DNA reads TGTGCCAGTAGTAGTCAGGGTTTCGACTATGGCTACACCTTC. This sequence encodes CASSSQGFDYGYTF.